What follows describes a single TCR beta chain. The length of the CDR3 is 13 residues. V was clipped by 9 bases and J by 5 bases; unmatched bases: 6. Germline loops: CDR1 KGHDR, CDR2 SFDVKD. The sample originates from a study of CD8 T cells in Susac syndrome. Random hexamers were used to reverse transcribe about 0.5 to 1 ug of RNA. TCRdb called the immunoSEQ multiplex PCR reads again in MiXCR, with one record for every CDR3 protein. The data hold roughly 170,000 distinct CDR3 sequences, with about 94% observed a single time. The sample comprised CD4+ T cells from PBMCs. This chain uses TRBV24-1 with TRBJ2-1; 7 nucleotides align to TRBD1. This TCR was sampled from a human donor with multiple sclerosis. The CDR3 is CATAGTDNNEQFF. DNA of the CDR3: TGTGCCACCGCCGGGACAGATAACAATGAGCAGTTCTTC.